The 19 T cell receptor beta chains below all came from one sample that was sequenced in a study of human T cells and chemical hapten exposure. Sample time point: pre-sensitization, week 0. Treatment specified: therapeutic diphenylcyclopropenone sensitization with weekly scalp DPC. TCRdb processed the RACE reads anew with MiXCR; each CDR3 protein has one entry. This sample carries around 350,000 distinct CDR3 sequences, about 5% of them seen once, and the ten largest clones take more than 8%. This material consisted of whole blood, taken in connection with sensitization to the hapten diphenylcyclopropenone (DPC). These TCRs come from a woman under 30 with alopecia areata. Some clones in this sample may be carry-over from other donors' samples.

Many counts were recorded for this clonotype. The V gene is TRBV28, the J gene TRBJ2-5, with TRBD2 matching over 7 bases. The CDR3 totals 14 residues. Germline CDR1 is MDHEN and CDR2 is SYDVKM. V gave up 3 bases and J gave up 2 bases; unmatched junction bases: 3. CDR3 region: CASSFASGQETQYF. The CDR3 bases are TGTGCCAGCAGTTTCGCTAGCGGACAAGAGACCCAGTACTTC.

This clonotype showed up many times. J is TRBJ1-1 and V is TRBV28; D remains ambiguous. The germline V gene encodes CDR1 MDHEN and CDR2 SYDVKM. Deletions cut 7 bases from V and 0 bases from J, with 9 bases between. The CDR3 extends over 13 amino acids. In DNA form, the CDR3 reads TGTGCCAGCAACCTACAGATGAACACTGAAGCTTTCTTT. It translates to CASNLQMNTEAFF. Based on the CDR3 plus reference TRBV28 and TRBJ1-1, the full variable domain is DVKVTQSSRYLVKRTGEKVFLECVQDMDHENMFWYRQDPGLGLRLIYFSYDVKMKEKGDIPEGYSVSREKKERFSLILESASTNQTSMYLCASNLQMNTEAFFGQGTRLTVV.

This clonotype has only a few counts. The chain has TRBV7-2 and TRBJ2-6; 9 bases are shared with TRBD2. Looked up from germline, CDR1 is SGHTA and CDR2 is FQGNSA. The CDR3 loop spans 17 amino acids. J lost 5 bases, V lost 3 bases, and 8 bases had no gene match. For the CDR3, the DNA is TGTGCCAGCAGCTTGAGCGGGGGGTCCCTCTGGGCCAACGTCCTGACTTTC. Translated: CASSLSGGSLWANVLTF.

In this sample, this clonotype turned up many times. The chain is built from TRBV20-1 and TRBJ1-2; D is uncertain. The germline V gene has CDR1 DFQATT and CDR2 SNEGSKA (reference sequence). Trimming removed 5 bases from V and 4 bases from J, with 11 bases in between. The CDR3 is made up of 12 amino acids. The CDR3 DNA sequence: TGCAGTGCTCCCGACGGTCCCTATGGCTACACCTTC. Protein: CSAPDGPYGYTF.

The genes are TRBV29-1 and TRBJ1-1; D is ambiguous. The germline CDR1 and CDR2 sequences are SQVTM and ANQGSEA. The CDR3 loop spans 12 amino acids. V lost 0 bases and J 6 bases, leaving 8 bases between the germline ends. In nucleotides, the CDR3 is TGCAGCGTTGAAGAAGCGGAGGCTGAAGCTTTCTTT. Protein sequence: CSVEEAEAEAFF.

The J gene is TRBJ2-7, the V gene TRBV3-1, with 7 bases aligning to TRBD1. CDR3 length: 14 residues. Germline CDR1 LGHDT, CDR2 YNNKEL (reference sequence). J gave up 2 bases and V 8 bases, and 9 bases lay outside the gene matches. The CDR3 loop is CASGPTTGTYEQYF. Written as DNA, the CDR3 is TGTGCCAGCGGCCCAACGACAGGGACCTACGAGCAGTACTTC.

This clonotype was seen only a few times. J is TRBJ2-3 and V is TRBV9, with D possibly being TRBD1 or TRBD2 (6 bases each). The CDR3 is made up of 14 amino acids. Trimming took 4 bases from V and 6 from J, leaving 15 bases between them. In germline, CDR1 is SGDLS, CDR2 YYNGEE. In DNA form, the CDR3 reads TGTGCCAGCAGCCTAAAGGGGGGTTACGATACGCAGTATTTT. Translated, it gives CASSLKGGYDTQYF.

This sequence joins TRBV6-5 and TRBJ1-5; D ambiguous. The CDR3 spans 15 residues. CDR1 is MNHEY, CDR2 SVGAGI, per germline. Trimming cost V 0 bases and J 5 bases, with 11 bases left between them. The CDR3 here is CASSYSGLADQPQHF. For the CDR3, the DNA is TGTGCCAGCAGTTACTCGGGCTTAGCCGATCAGCCCCAGCATTTT.

This clonotype was observed a few times. The chain joins TRBV4-1 to TRBJ2-7, with 12 bases that match TRBD1. Germline V CDR1 and CDR2: MGHRA, YSYEKL. V shed 0 bases, J shed 7 bases, and the junction held 7 bases outside the gene matches. The length of the CDR3 is 16 residues. The CDR3 DNA sequence: TGCGCCAGCAGCCAAGATTTGGGACAGGGGGCGCGGGAGCAGTACTTC. Translation gives CASSQDLGQGAREQYF.

J is TRBJ2-6 and V is TRBV20-1; 7 bases agree with TRBD1. Germline V gene lookup returns CDR1 DFQATT and CDR2 SNEGSKA (reference sequence). The CDR3 has 18 amino acids. The ends lost 8 bases at V and 0 bases at J; junction bases unmatched: 16. CDR3 bases: TGCAGTACCTGGTTGGGACAGCCGACTTTCTCTGGGGCCAACGTCCTGACTTTC. The encoded protein is CSTWLGQPTFSGANVLTF.

This chain joins TRBV7-2 and TRBJ1-2; D possibly corresponds to TRBD1 (6 bases). The CDR3 runs 12 residues. The V gene's germline CDR1 is SGHTA and CDR2 FQGNSA. V gave up 10 bases and J gave up 6 bases, with 15 bases separating them. CDR3 sequence: CATMTGAHGYTF. The CDR3 DNA reads as TGTGCCACCATGACAGGCGCTCATGGCTACACCTTC.

This clonotype was observed at least ten times. The rearrangement uses TRBV6-5 and TRBJ1-5, with D unclear. Germline CDR1 and CDR2: MNHEY and SVGAGI. This CDR3 is built from 14 residues. Trimming pared 4 bases from V and 5 bases from J, leaving 12 bases between. CDR3 nucleotide sequence: TGTGCCAGCAGTTCAAGCCGACATTATCAGCCCCAGCATTTT. Translation gives CASSSSRHYQPQHF.

In this sample, this clonotype turned up many times. V gene TRBV9 combines with J gene TRBJ2-3; D is ambiguous. CDR3 length equals 14 residues. Trimming left V 5 bases short and J 0 bases short, with 10 bases between. The germline V gene has CDR1 SGDLS and CDR2 YYNGEE. The CDR3 sequence is CASRVDLSTDTQYF. The CDR3 coding sequence is TGTGCCAGCAGAGTCGATCTTAGCACAGATACGCAGTATTTT.

The sample holds many counts of this clonotype. The chain uses TRBV7-9 and TRBJ2-2; D is unclear. The CDR3 is made up of 16 amino acids. Trimming shortened V by 1 base and J by 2 bases, and 11 bases separated the two germline ends. Per the germline V gene, CDR1 is SEHNR and CDR2 is FQNEAQ (reference sequence). CDR3 protein: CASSLVPVTNTGELFF. The CDR3 nucleotides are TGTGCCAGCAGCTTAGTCCCCGTGACCAACACCGGGGAGCTGTTTTTT.

The chain joins TRBV7-8 to TRBJ1-1, with unresolved D. CDR3 length: 12 amino acids. Trimming took off 3 bases at V and 3 bases at J, with 5 bases between the two ends. CDR1 is SGHVS and CDR2 is FQNEAQ in the germline V gene. CDR3 region: CASSFYDTEAFF. The CDR3 DNA sequence: TGTGCCAGCAGCTTTTATGACACTGAAGCTTTCTTT.

Only a few counts were recorded for this clonotype. The chain carries TRBV12-3 or TRBV12-4 and TRBJ1-1, with a possible D match to TRBD1 (6 bases). V was pared by 4 bases and J by 4 bases, with 10 bases between. The CDR3 has 13 amino acids. The CDR3 region is CASSSTGSTEAFF. The CDR3 nucleotides are TGTGCCAGCAGTTCAACAGGGAGCACTGAAGCTTTCTTT.

This clonotype appeared a few times. J is TRBJ2-5 and V is TRBV28, with D unclear. This CDR3 comprises 15 residues. The V end lost 5 bases, the J end lost 2 bases, and 15 bases lay between the germline ends. The V gene's germline CDR1 is MDHEN and CDR2 SYDVKM. This CDR3 reads CASSTLTLIQETQYF. DNA for the CDR3: TGTGCCAGCAGTACCCTAACACTGATACAAGAGACCCAGTACTTC. Full variable domain (missing parts from reference TRBV28 and TRBJ2-5): DVKVTQSSRYLVKRTGEKVFLECVQDMDHENMFWYRQDPGLGLRLIYFSYDVKMKEKGDIPEGYSVSREKKERFSLILESASTNQTSMYLCASSTLTLIQETQYFGPGTRLLVL.

This clonotype was counted ten times or more. The chain is built from TRBV6-6 and TRBJ1-2; TRBD1 matches at 9 bases. Unmatched junction bases numbered 5, after V lost 8 bases and J lost 4 bases. Germline V gives CDR1 MNHNY, CDR2 SVGAGI (reference sequence). This CDR3 region has 13 residues. CDR3 sequence (DNA): TGTGCCAGCTCGGACAGGGGAGGCTATGGCTACACCTTC. Translating gives CASSDRGGYGYTF.

Notes on this clonotype: Since a much larger clone is just one base distant, this may be a read error. The rearrangement uses TRBV7-3 and TRBJ1-1; D call uncertain. This CDR3 has 14 amino acids. Germline lookup yields CDR1 SGHTA and CDR2 FQGTGA. V was shortened by 4 bases and J by 3 bases, with 12 bases between the two germline ends. The CDR3, as DNA: TGTGCCAGCAGCTCCGATCCGGGAGACACTGAAGCTTTCTTT. Its protein product is CASSSDPGDTEAFF. Full variable domain (rest looked up from reference TRBV7-3 and TRBJ1-1): GAGVSQTPSNKVTEKGKYVELRCDPISGHTALYWYRQSLGQGPEFLIYFQGTGAADDSGLPNDRFFAVRPEGSVSTLKIQRTERGDSAVYLCASSSDPGDTEAFFGQGTRLTVV.